The rows below give T cell receptor beta chains drawn from one sample of a study of T cell repertoires in cytomegalovirus infection. TCRdb reanalysed the reads using MiXCR and keeps one entry per CDR3 protein. The table shows around 210,000 distinct CDR3 sequences, with about 7% occurring only once. The specimen sequenced was PBMCs. The receptors here all came from a human donor in good health (CMV status not recorded). Some clones in this sample may be carry-over from other donors' samples. Both conserved end residues are part of each CDR3. D genes are given only for firm matches. Clone sizes are given selectively: once, few, many, or a class where the clone is expanded.

D	size	V	J	DNA	CDR3
TRBD1	-	TRBV7-2	TRBJ1-2	TGTGCCAGCAGCTTAATAGGGGGCGATAGGGGCTACACCTTC	CASSLIGGDRGYTF
-	many	TRBV7-2	TRBJ1-5	TGTGCCAGCAGCTTAGGAGATAGCAATCAGCCCCAGCATTTT	CASSLGDSNQPQHF
-	many	TRBV20-1	TRBJ2-3	TGCAGTGCTAGAGACCCCCTAGCTGGAGATACGCAGTATTTT	CSARDPLAGDTQYF
-	many	TRBV15	TRBJ2-5	TGTGCCACCAGCAATATCGCGGGAGAGACCCAGTACTTC	CATSNIAGETQYF
-	-	TRBV30	TRBJ2-5	TGTGCCTTCCGGGGTGGGGTGAGAGAGACCCAGTACTTC	CAFRGGVRETQYF
TRBD1	many	TRBV28	TRBJ1-1	TGTGCCAGCAGTTCTCAGGGGGCGCAGGTCGCTGAAGCTTTCTTT	CASSSQGAQVAEAFF
TRBD1	many	TRBV2	TRBJ1-2	TGTGCCAGCAGTATACAGGGGGCGAACTATGGCTACACCTTC	CASSIQGANYGYTF
-	many	TRBV7-2	TRBJ1-4	TGTGCCAGCAGCTTAGCCCGGCAGTATGAAAAACTGTTTTTT	CASSLARQYEKLFF
-	many	TRBV7-8	TRBJ2-1	TGTGCCAGCAGCTTAGTAAGAGGACTGGATAAGATTAATGAGCAGTTCTTC	CASSLVRGLDKINEQFF
-	-	TRBV7-9	TRBJ1-6	TGTGCCAGCAACCTAAATCAAAGCTCCTATAATTCACCCCTCCACTTT	CASNLNQSSYNSPLHF
TRBD1	many	TRBV5-5	TRBJ1-2	TGTGCCAGCAGCCAGGGGGGACAGGGGGCTTCGGGCTACACCTTC	CASSQGGQGASGYTF
TRBD1	few	TRBV20-1	TRBJ1-6	TGCAGTGCTATTTCAGGGGGCGATTCACCCCTCCACTTT	CSAISGGDSPLHF
-	many	TRBV28	TRBJ1-2	TGTGCCAGCAGTTCGACTGAGGGGTACTATGGCTACACCTTC	CASSSTEGYYGYTF
-	many	TRBV7-9	TRBJ1-2	TGTGCCAGCAGCTTAGGAGGACAGCCAAATCATCCCTATGGCTACACCTTC	CASSLGGQPNHPYGYTF
-	many	TRBV6-5	TRBJ2-7	TGTGCCAGCAGTTACGCGGATTCCTACGAGCAGTACTTC	CASSYADSYEQYF
TRBD2	many	TRBV6-2/TRBV6-3	TRBJ2-1	TGTGCCAGCAGTCCGGGACTAGCGGGGGGCCGTCGATACAATGAGCAGTTCTTC	CASSPGLAGGRRYNEQFF
-	many	TRBV20-1	TRBJ2-4	TGCAGTGCTCCCGGAGGAGCAGCCAAAAACATTCAGTACTTC	CSAPGGAAKNIQYF
TRBD2	few	TRBV20-1	TRBJ2-1	TGCAGTGCTAGAGATCCGACTAGCGGGGGGTTCAATGAGCAGTTCTTC	CSARDPTSGGFNEQFF
-	many	TRBV18	TRBJ2-6	TGTGCCAGCTCACCATCTTTGGGCTCTGGGGCCAACGTCCTGACTTTC	CASSPSLGSGANVLTF
TRBD2	many	TRBV4-2	TRBJ2-1	TGTGCCAGCAGCCACCAGAGGAAGCGGCGGGGGGGTTACAATGAGCAGTTCTTC	CASSHQRKRRGGYNEQFF
-	many	TRBV12-5	TRBJ1-1	TGTGCTAGTGGTTTGGAACCTGGGAACACTGAAGCTTTCTTT	CASGLEPGNTEAFF
-	many	TRBV12-3/TRBV12-4	TRBJ1-5	TGTGCCAGCAGTCGGGACGGCAATAATCAGCCCCAGCATTTT	CASSRDGNNQPQHF
-	many	TRBV7-2	TRBJ2-6	TGTGCCAGCAGCTTAAAGGGCCCGGGGGCGACTGGGGCCAACGTCCTGACTTTC	CASSLKGPGATGANVLTF
-	many	TRBV11-3	TRBJ2-7	TGTGCCAGCAGCCCCCTCGGGGCAGGGTCTGGGGAGCAGTACTTC	CASSPLGAGSGEQYF
-	many	TRBV7-3	TRBJ2-1	TGTGCCAGCAGCTTGGGGGTAGGTGAGCAGTTCTTC	CASSLGVGEQFF
-	many	TRBV2	TRBJ1-1	TGTGCCAGCAGGACTACTACGATTAACACTGAAGCTTTCTTT	CASRTTTINTEAFF
-	many	TRBV6-1	TRBJ1-2	TGTGCCAGCAGTCCCACAGGTAGCTATGGCTACACCTTC	CASSPTGSYGYTF
-	many	TRBV13	TRBJ1-2	TGTGCCAGCAGCTTCCGGGACCGAGCTAACTATGGCTACACCTTC	CASSFRDRANYGYTF
TRBD2	many	TRBV7-8	TRBJ2-1	TGTGCCAGCAGAGTAACAGCGGGGGCGGGAGGGGGGAATGAGCAGTTCTTC	CASRVTAGAGGGNEQFF
TRBD1	many	TRBV7-2	TRBJ1-1	TGTGCCAGCAGCTTAGGACAGGGTGGTGAAGCTTTCTTT	CASSLGQGGEAFF
-	many	TRBV28	TRBJ2-5	TGTGCCAGCAACCTTGGAGGGGTGGGGGAGACCCAGTACTTC	CASNLGGVGETQYF
-	many	TRBV25-1	TRBJ2-5	TGTGCCAGCAGTGACACAGGGTTAGAGACCCAGTACTTC	CASSDTGLETQYF
-	many	TRBV2	TRBJ1-1	TGTGCCAGCAAGAGGGGCCAATACTGGAACACTGAAGCTTTCTTT	CASKRGQYWNTEAFF
-	-	TRBV5-1	TRBJ1-4	TGCGCCAGCAGCAGACGGGGGGAGGACGAAAAACTGTTTTTT	CASSRRGEDEKLFF
-	many	TRBV7-2	TRBJ1-5	TGTGCCAGCAGCTTAGTCGGGGGGGAGAGCAATCAGCCCCAGCATTTT	CASSLVGGESNQPQHF
TRBD1	-	TRBV28	TRBJ1-4	TGTGCCAGCAGTCTGACCGGGACAGGAAGGGAAAAACTGTTTTTT	CASSLTGTGREKLFF
-	many	TRBV5-1	TRBJ1-5	TGCGCCAGCAGCTTGCAGCCAAATAGCAATCAGCCCCAGCATTTT	CASSLQPNSNQPQHF
TRBD2	many	TRBV20-1	TRBJ2-3	TGCAGTGCTAGGTCGCGGGGGGGAAGCACAGATACGCAGTATTTT	CSARSRGGSTDTQYF
TRBD1	few	TRBV30	TRBJ1-5	TGTGCCTGCGGACAGGGTGGGCATCAGCCCCAGCATTTT	CACGQGGHQPQHF
-	-	TRBV20-1	TRBJ2-6	TGCAGTGTTAAGGTGGGAGGAGGGGATGGGGCCAACGTCCTGACTTTC	CSVKVGGGDGANVLTF
-	many	TRBV20-1	TRBJ1-2	TGCAGTGCCACCCGGGGTGGCTATGGCTACACCTTC	CSATRGGYGYTF
-	many	TRBV25-1	TRBJ1-6	TGTGCCAGCGCCCGGGGGGGAAATTCACCCCTCCACTTT	CASARGGNSPLHF
TRBD1	few	TRBV12-3/TRBV12-4	TRBJ1-5	TGTGCCAGCAGGCAAATGGGACAGACCAATCAGCCCCAGCATTTT	CASRQMGQTNQPQHF
-	many	TRBV4-1	TRBJ1-1	TGCGCCAGCAGCCAAGATCAAGGCAGCATGAACACTGAAGCTTTCTTT	CASSQDQGSMNTEAFF
-	-	TRBV27	TRBJ2-5	TGTGCCAGCAGTCCATGGCCACAGGGAAAGGAGACCCAGTACTTC	CASSPWPQGKETQYF
-	few	TRBV30	TRBJ2-1	TGTGCCTGGAGTGTATCCAATGAGCAGTTCTTC	CAWSVSNEQFF
-	many	TRBV7-2	TRBJ2-1	TGTGCCAGCAGCTCAGGACGGGTTGAGCAGTTCTTC	CASSSGRVEQFF
-	many	TRBV20-1	TRBJ1-5	TGCAGTGCAAAACAGGGAAGCAGCAATCAGCCCCAGCATTTT	CSAKQGSSNQPQHF
-	many	TRBV11-2	TRBJ2-2	TGTGCCAGCAGCTTTGTGGACAGTTTTAACACCGGGGAGCTGTTTTTT	CASSFVDSFNTGELFF
-	many	TRBV7-2	TRBJ1-1	TGTGCCAGCAGCTTAGAGGGACGGGTGAGAGCTTTCTTT	CASSLEGRVRAFF
-	many	TRBV6-2/TRBV6-3	TRBJ2-7	TGTGCCAGCAGTGGGGAAGGGACGGGTAGCGACGAGCAGTACTTC	CASSGEGTGSDEQYF
TRBD2	many	TRBV29-1	TRBJ2-1	TGCAGCGTTGAAGAGATACTAGCGGGCAATGAGCAGTTCTTC	CSVEEILAGNEQFF
TRBD2	few	TRBV5-1	TRBJ2-5	TGCGCCAGCAGCTCCGGGGGGGCGCAAGAGACCCAGTACTTC	CASSSGGAQETQYF
-	many	TRBV6-2/TRBV6-3	TRBJ1-6	TGTGCCAGCAGTCCTAAGCAAGGGTACGATTCACCCCTCCACTTT	CASSPKQGYDSPLHF
TRBD2	many	TRBV10-3	TRBJ2-5	TGTGCCATCAGTGAGTCTGGCCTAGCGGGGGGGCCAGTGGAGGAGACCCAGTACTTC	CAISESGLAGGPVEETQYF
-	many	TRBV19	TRBJ1-1	TGTGCCAGTAGTCCTACCGGGACATCTAACACTGAAGCTTTCTTT	CASSPTGTSNTEAFF
TRBD1	many	TRBV5-6	TRBJ1-2	TGTGCCAGCAGCCCAACACGGACAGGGGCCGGTGGCTACACCTTC	CASSPTRTGAGGYTF